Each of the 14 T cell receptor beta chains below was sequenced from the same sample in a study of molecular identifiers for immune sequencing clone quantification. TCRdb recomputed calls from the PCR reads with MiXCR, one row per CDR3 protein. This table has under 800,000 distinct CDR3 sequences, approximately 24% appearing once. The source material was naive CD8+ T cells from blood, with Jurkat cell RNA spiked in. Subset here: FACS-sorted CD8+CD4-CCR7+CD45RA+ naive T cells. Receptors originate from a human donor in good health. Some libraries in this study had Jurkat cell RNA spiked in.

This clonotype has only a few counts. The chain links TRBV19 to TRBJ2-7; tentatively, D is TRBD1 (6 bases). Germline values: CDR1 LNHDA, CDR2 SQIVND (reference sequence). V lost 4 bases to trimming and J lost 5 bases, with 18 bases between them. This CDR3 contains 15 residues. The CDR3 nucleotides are TGTGCCAGTAGTACATATATGGCAGCAGGGGACGAGCAGTACTTC. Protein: CASSTYMAAGDEQYF.

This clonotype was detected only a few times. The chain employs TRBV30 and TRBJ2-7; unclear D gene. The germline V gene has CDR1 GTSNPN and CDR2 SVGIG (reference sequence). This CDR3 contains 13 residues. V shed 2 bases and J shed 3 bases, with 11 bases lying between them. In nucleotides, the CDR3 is TGTGCCTGGAGTCGACAAGGCCTCTACGAGCAGTACTTC. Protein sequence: CAWSRQGLYEQYF.

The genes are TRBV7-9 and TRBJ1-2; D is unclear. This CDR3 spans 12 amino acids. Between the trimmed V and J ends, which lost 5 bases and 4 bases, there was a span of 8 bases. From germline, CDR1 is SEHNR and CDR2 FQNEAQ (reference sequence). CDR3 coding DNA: TGTGCCAGCAGCGAGGAAACCTATGGCTACACCTTC. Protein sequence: CASSEETYGYTF.

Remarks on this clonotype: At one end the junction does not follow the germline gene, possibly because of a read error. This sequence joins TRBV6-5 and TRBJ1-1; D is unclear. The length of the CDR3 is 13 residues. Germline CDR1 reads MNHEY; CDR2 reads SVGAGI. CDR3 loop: CASWADEITEASF. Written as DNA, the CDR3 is TGTGCCAGCTGGGCCGATGAGATTACTGAAGCTTCCTTT.

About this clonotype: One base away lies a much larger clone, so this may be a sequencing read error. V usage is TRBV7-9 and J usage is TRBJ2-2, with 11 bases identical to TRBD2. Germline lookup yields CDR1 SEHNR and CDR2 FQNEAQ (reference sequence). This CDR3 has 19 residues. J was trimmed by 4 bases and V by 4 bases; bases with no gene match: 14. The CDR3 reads CASSSTSGTLAKSTGELFF. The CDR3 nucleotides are TGTGCCAGCAGCTCGACTAGCGGGACCCTAGCCAAGAGCACCGGGGAGCTGTTTTTT. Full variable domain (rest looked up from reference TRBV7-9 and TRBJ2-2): DTGVSQNPRHKITKRGQNVTFRCDPISEHNRLYWYRQTLGQGPEFLTYFQNEAQLEKSRLLSDRFSAERPKGSFSTLEIQRTEQGDSAMYLCASSSTSGTLAKSTGELFFGEGSRLTVL.

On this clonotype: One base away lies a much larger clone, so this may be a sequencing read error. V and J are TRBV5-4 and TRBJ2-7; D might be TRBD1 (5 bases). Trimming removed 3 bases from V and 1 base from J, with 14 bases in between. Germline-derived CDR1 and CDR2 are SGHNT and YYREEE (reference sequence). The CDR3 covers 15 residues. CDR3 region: CASSSPQASSYEQYF. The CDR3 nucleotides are TGTGCCAGCAGCTCCCCACAGGCTTCATCCTACGAGCAGTACTTC.

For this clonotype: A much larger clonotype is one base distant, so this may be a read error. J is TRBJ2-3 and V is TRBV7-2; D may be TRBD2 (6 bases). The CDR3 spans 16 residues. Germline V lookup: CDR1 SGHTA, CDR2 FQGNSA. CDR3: CANSRDFSYATDTQYF. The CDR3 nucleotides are TGTGCCAACAGCAGGGACTTCTCTTACGCGACAGATACGCAGTATTTT.

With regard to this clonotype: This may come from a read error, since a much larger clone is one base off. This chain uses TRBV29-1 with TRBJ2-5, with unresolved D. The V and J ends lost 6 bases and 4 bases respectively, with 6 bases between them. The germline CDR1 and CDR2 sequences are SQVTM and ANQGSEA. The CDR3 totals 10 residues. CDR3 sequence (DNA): TGCAGCGTGGTAGCAGAGACCCAGTACTTC. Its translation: CSVVAETQYF.

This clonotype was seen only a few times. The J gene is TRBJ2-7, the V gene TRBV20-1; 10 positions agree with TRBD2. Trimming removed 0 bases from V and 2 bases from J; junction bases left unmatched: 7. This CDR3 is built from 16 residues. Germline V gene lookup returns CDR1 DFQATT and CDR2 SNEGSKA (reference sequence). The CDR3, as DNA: TGCAGTGCTAGAGATATATTAGCGGGAGGCCCCTACGAGCAGTACTTC. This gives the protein CSARDILAGGPYEQYF.

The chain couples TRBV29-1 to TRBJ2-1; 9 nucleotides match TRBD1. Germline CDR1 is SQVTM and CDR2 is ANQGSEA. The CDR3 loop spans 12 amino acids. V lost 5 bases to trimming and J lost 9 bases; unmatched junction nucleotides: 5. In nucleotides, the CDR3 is TGCAGCGTTAGTGGGACAGGGTTTGAGCAGTTCTTC. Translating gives CSVSGTGFEQFF.

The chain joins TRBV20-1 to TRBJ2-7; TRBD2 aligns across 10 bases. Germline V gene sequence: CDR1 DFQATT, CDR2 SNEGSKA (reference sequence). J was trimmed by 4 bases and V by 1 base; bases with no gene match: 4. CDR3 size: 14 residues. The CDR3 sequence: CSARGSSGRYEQYF. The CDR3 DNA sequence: TGCAGTGCTAGAGGATCTAGCGGGAGATACGAGCAGTACTTC.

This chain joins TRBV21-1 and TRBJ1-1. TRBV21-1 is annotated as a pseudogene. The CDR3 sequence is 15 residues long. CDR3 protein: CASSKNGRDNTEAFF. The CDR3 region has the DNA TGTGCCAGCAGCAAAAACGGCAGGGATAACACTGAAGCTTTCTTT.

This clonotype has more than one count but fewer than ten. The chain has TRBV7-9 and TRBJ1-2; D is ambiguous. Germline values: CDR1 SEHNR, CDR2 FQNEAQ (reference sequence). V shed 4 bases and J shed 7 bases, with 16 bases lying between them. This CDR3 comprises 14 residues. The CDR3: CASSWSAGAAGYTF. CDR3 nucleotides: TGTGCCAGCAGCTGGTCGGCAGGAGCGGCTGGCTACACCTTC.

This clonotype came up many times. In DNA, the CDR3 is TGCAGTGCTAGAGGGGTGACATCCTACGAGCAGTACTTC. Its translation is CSARGVTSYEQYF. The rearrangement joins TRBV20-1 to TRBJ2-7; D unresolved. Deletions cut 1 base from V and 1 base from J, with 8 bases between. CDR1 DFQATT and CDR2 SNEGSKA come from the germline V gene (reference sequence). The CDR3 has 13 amino acids.